This TCR beta chain is drawn from a study of memory CD4+ T cells and cytomegalovirus serostatus. Overall study findings and caveats: Of 150 to 200 reported CMV TCRbeta sequences, some 67 were found in memory CD4+ repertoires.

Original methodology: After removing out-of-frame reads, millions of distinct TCRbeta sequences remained. Produced via immunoSEQ multiplex PCR; TCRdb's table is partial and in-frame only. Clone size and the V and J calls come from that table; the DNA yielded D and trimming. This table has some 58,000 clones, approximately 77% appearing once. The sort gate was single viable CD3+CD4+CD8-CD45RO+ cells for memory CD4+ T cells. Donors' CMV status reflects serum IgG against pp150, pp28, p38, p52. CD4+ T cells were isolated by positive magnetic selection. Trimming left V 4 bases short and J 3 bases short, with 10 bases between. Germline CDR1 is SGHRS and CDR2 is YFSETQ. The CDR3 covers 13 residues. Only a few counts were recorded for this clone. Its antigen is unknown.

The V call is TRBV5-1, the J call TRBJ1-1, with D unresolved. The source is an adult in good health and CMV-seronegative. The sequencing input was memory CD4+ T cells from blood. The CDR3 is CASSPDSYTEAFF. Here the CDR3 DNA reads TGCGCCAGCAGCCCGGACTCGTACACTGAAGCTTTCTTT.